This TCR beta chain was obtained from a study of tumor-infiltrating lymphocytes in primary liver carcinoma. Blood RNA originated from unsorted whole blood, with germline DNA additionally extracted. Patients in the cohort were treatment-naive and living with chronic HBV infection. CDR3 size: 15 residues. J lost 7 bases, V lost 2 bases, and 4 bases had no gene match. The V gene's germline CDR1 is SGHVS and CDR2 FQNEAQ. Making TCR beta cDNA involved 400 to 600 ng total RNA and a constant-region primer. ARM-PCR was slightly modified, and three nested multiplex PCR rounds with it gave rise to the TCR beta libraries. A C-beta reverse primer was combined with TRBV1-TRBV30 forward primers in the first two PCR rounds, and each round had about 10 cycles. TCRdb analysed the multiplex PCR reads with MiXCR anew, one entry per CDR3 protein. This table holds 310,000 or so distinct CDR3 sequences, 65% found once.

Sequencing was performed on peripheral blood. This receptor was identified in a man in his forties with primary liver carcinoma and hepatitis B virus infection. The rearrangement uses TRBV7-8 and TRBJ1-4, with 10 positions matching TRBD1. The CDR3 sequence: CASSLRTGGFEKLFF. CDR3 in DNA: TGTGCCAGCAGCTTAAGGACAGGGGGATTTGAAAAACTGTTTTTT.